Included here is one TCR beta chain sequence, with context. This entry comes from a study of T cell responses to AZD1222 COVID-19 vaccine. Germline CDR1 is SGHTA and CDR2 is FQGTGA. With V trimmed by 5 bases and J by 2 bases, 6 bases remained unmatched. The CDR3 sequence is 15 residues long. Sequencing used immunoSEQ multiplex PCR; TCRdb keeps in-frame clones, though not all of them. The sample lists about 100,000 clones; approximately 91% were seen once. This receptor was identified in an adult in good health. The gene calls are TRBV7-3 and TRBJ1-1; TRBD1 matches 9 bases. The input for sequencing was peripheral blood, taken on day 0 of AZD1222 vaccination. The CDR3 DNA is TGTGCCAGCAGCCCGACGGACAGGGGAAACACTGAAGCTTTCTTT. Amino acids: CASSPTDRGNTEAFF.